This T cell receptor beta chain was sequenced for a study of blood T cell repertoires in COVID-19. Study context: Researchers got acute and convalescent COVID-19 samples from the United States, Italy and Spain.

Original handling: Scientists estimated how many nucleated cells there were by amplifying reference gene primers. TCRdb keeps only in-frame clones here, not all; method: immunoSEQ multiplex PCR. D and trimming come from the DNA, and the V and J calls and clone size come from that table. The sample has about 300,000 clones; approximately 89% are singletons. CDR3 length equals 16 residues. Germline loops: CDR1 KGHSH, CDR2 LQKENI. The V end lost 2 bases, the J end lost 0 bases, and 10 bases lay between the germline ends. This clone is a singleton in its sample. The genes are TRBV18 and TRBJ1-4, with a tentative D call TRBD1 (6 bases). The source of this sequence is a woman aged 25 to 39 who had recovered from COVID-19. The sample consisted of peripheral blood. CDR3 protein: CASSPTGIATNEKLFF. CDR3 DNA sequence: TGTGCCAGCTCACCAACAGGGATTGCAACTAATGAAAAACTGTTTTTT.